The clone carrying this T cell receptor beta chain was counted ten times or more. What it binds is unknown. Not enrolled were patients with uncontrolled infection, other autoimmune disease, pregnancy or lactation. V was cut by 7 bases and J by 0 bases, with 10 bases left in between. CDR3 length: 14 amino acids. CDR1 and CDR2 (germline): MDHEN, SYDVKM. This entry comes from a study of T cells in Graves' hyperthyroidism and ophthalmopathy. Points from the study as a whole: Ophthalmopathy, as predicted by the model, came a median around 6 months after the prediction. In the blood, most expanded thyroid clonotypes above 0.001 appeared as well. Classification by a 13 V-J model distinguished ophthalmopathy from stable hyperthyroidism.

Amplified TCR beta CDR3 regions came from RNA transcripts. The primer set for the first-round RT-PCR of the TCR CDR3 was HTBI. TCRdb re-called the multiplex PCR reads with MiXCR, one entry per CDR3 protein. The sample lists under 200,000 distinct CDR3 sequences, 9.4% occurring once. Sequencing input: blood. The chain couples TRBV28 to TRBJ1-5, with D perhaps TRBD1 (5 bases). This sequence originates from a young woman with Graves' hyperthyroidism that later progressed to Graves' ophthalmopathy. In DNA form, the CDR3 reads TGTGCCAGCATGGGCAGGGTTAGCAATCAGCCCCAGCATTTT. Translated, it gives CASMGRVSNQPQHF. Based on the CDR3 plus reference TRBV28 and TRBJ1-5, the full variable domain is DVKVTQSSRYLVKRTGEKVFLECVQDMDHENMFWYRQDPGLGLRLIYFSYDVKMKEKGDIPEGYSVSREKKERFSLILESASTNQTSMYLCASMGRVSNQPQHFGDGTRLSIL.